Listed below are T cell receptor beta chains from one sample, sequenced in a study of regulatory T cells in long-lasting Graves disease. TCRdb processed the multiplex PCR reads anew with MiXCR; each CDR3 protein has one entry. The sample has around 470,000 distinct CDR3 sequences, around 15% seen once. This same sample was also part of a study on T cells in Graves' hyperthyroidism and ophthalmopathy.

The specimen comprised peripheral blood mononuclear cells (PBMCs), sampled at new diagnosis, from a patient treated with antithyroid drugs. The receptors were gathered from a woman in her forties or fifties with Graves disease. Each CDR3 is given with its conserved first and last residue. The listing skips clone size in some rows; elsewhere it reads once, few, many or a size class.

V	J	size	CDR3
TRBV5-1	TRBJ1-1	few	CASSLAPSGTGIEAFF
TRBV4-2	TRBJ2-1	few	CASSQDSASGVYNEQFF
TRBV9	TRBJ2-7	NA	CASSVGTSAQHSYEQYF
TRBV19	TRBJ2-7	few	CASSATQGTYEQYF
TRBV9	TRBJ2-3	NA	CASSAIWAGGTDTQYF
TRBV6-1	TRBJ1-1	many	CASSEVGRNTEAFF
TRBV29-1	TRBJ2-5	NA	CSVEVGYQETQYF
TRBV29-1	TRBJ2-1	many	CSVEAGSGGVLNEQFF
TRBV3-1	TRBJ1-5	many	CASSLTDNQPQHF
TRBV13	TRBJ2-1	many	CASSLSSGNEQFF
TRBV14	TRBJ2-2	many	CASSRTGDTGELFF
TRBV27	TRBJ2-1	NA	CASSTSGRSYNEQFF
TRBV12-3/TRBV12-4	TRBJ2-3	many	CASSWGLAGGSTSTDTQYF
TRBV12-3/TRBV12-4	TRBJ2-3	many	CASRAAGTSSTDTQYF
TRBV6-5	TRBJ2-3	many	CASSYSGTGDPDTQYF
TRBV10-3	TRBJ2-7	many	CAISEQGQQYF
TRBV10-3	TRBJ2-6	NA	CAISASSGANVLTF
TRBV6-1	TRBJ2-3	many	CASSEDGLSSTDTQYF
TRBV10-1	TRBJ2-2	NA	CASSESRSTGELFF
TRBV30	TRBJ2-1	few	CAWGDSRSSYNEQFF
TRBV5-4	TRBJ1-2	few	CASSPRQGYLGYGYTF
TRBV28	TRBJ1-3	few	CASSSYRGPEGTIYF
TRBV2	TRBJ1-2	many	CASRGTGWVIGGYTF
TRBV19	TRBJ1-5	many	CAGSEASGNQPQHF
TRBV27	TRBJ2-1	few	CASSYRDLWGEQFF
TRBV18	TRBJ2-7	few	CASSKDRAITYEQYF
TRBV28	TRBJ2-5	few	CASTSRTGGAGRQETQYF
TRBV11-2	TRBJ2-1	few	CASSTNRGSYNEQFF
TRBV25-1	TRBJ2-5	NA	CASSQGLAGRETQYF